This T cell receptor (beta chain) was recovered during a study of T cell repertoires in cytomegalovirus infection. Study information: Based on public TCR beta signatures, there were indications of CMV infection and of a matching HLA type.

One entry per CDR3 protein results from TCRdb running MiXCR on the reads. This sample has 200,000 to 250,000 distinct CDR3 sequences, with 35% to 45% found just once. Regarding the study as a whole: Cumulated frequencies of public TCR beta families served to identify carriers of CMV plus the relevant HLA. HLA-C-restricted CMV clonotypes gave the most frequent clonotype in two of eight donors.

Germline lookup yields CDR1 SGHTA and CDR2 FQGTGA. V lost 2 bases, J lost 5 bases, and 7 bases stayed unmatched. The CDR3 is made up of 16 amino acids. This clonotype was recorded a few times. The antigen is undetermined. The rearrangement joins TRBV7-3 to TRBJ2-1, with 9 bases that match TRBD2. The sample was CD8+ T cells from cultured PBMCs, taken from culture after CMV antigen stimulation. This clonotype was sampled from a human donor in good health (CMV status not recorded). Some clones in this sample may be carry-over from other donors' samples. CDR3 sequence reads: CASSLPTSGLNNEQFF. The CDR3 coding sequence is TGTGCCAGCAGCTTACCCACTAGCGGGTTAAACAATGAGCAGTTCTTC. The full variable domain, with the rest looked up from reference TRBV7-3 and TRBJ2-1, is GAGVSQTPSNKVTEKGKYVELRCDPISGHTALYWYRQSLGQGPEFLIYFQGTGAADDSGLPNDRFFAVRPEGSVSTLKIQRTERGDSAVYLCASSLPTSGLNNEQFFGPGTRLTVL.